The next 26 T cell receptor beta chains were all read from a single sample in a study of blood T cell repertoires in COVID-19. Sequenced by immunoSEQ multiplex PCR; TCRdb stores in-frame clones only, minus some. This table has about 160,000 clones, less than 90% appearing once. The specimen was PBMCs or T cells enriched from blood (not recorded which). Receptor source: a woman in her fifties or sixties who had recovered from COVID-19.

The rearrangement uses TRBV27 and TRBJ1-6, with 9 bases matching TRBD1. The V segment lost 6 bases and the J segment 6 bases; nucleotides outside the gene matches: 9. The CDR3 is 16 residues long. Germline V gives CDR1 MNHEY, CDR2 SMNVEV (reference sequence). The CDR3 protein is CASSRLQGAGNSPLHF. In nucleotides, the CDR3 is TGTGCCAGCAGCCGCCTACAGGGGGCAGGTAATTCACCCCTCCACTTT.

For the CDR3, the DNA is TGTGCCAGCAGTTTATCGGGGGGCACTGAAGCTTTCTTT. Translated: CASSLSGGTEAFF. The chain uses TRBV27 and TRBJ1-1; the D gene is possibly TRBD1 (5 bases). With 0 bases removed from V and 4 bases from J, the gap between germline ends came to 6 bases. Germline CDR1 MNHEY, CDR2 SMNVEV (reference sequence). This CDR3 has 13 residues.

The V call is TRBV28, the J call TRBJ1-1; tentative D call: TRBD1 (6 bases). Trimming left V 5 bases short and J 3 bases short, with 10 bases between. In germline, CDR1 is MDHEN, CDR2 SYDVKM. The CDR3 covers 13 residues. CDR3: CASSPGTHTEAFF. The CDR3 DNA sequence: TGTGCCAGCAGTCCAGGGACACACACTGAAGCTTTCTTT.

The rearrangement joins TRBV9 to TRBJ2-2; D not resolved. V was shortened by 2 bases and J by 0 bases, with 5 bases between the two germline ends. The CDR3 has 14 amino acids. CDR1 is SGDLS and CDR2 is YYNGEE in the germline V gene. CDR3 coding DNA: TGTGCCAGCAGCGTTCTCCCGAACACCGGGGAGCTGTTTTTT. It translates to CASSVLPNTGELFF.

The gene calls are TRBV7-9 and TRBJ1-4; TRBD1 matches 7 bases. Germline assignment: CDR1 SEHNR and CDR2 FQNEAQ (reference sequence). The CDR3 runs 13 residues. V was clipped by 8 bases and J by 4 bases; unmatched bases: 4. CDR3: CASLRGVNEKLFF. The CDR3 region has the DNA TGTGCCAGCCTCAGGGGGGTTAATGAAAAACTGTTTTTT.

The chain combines TRBV6-5 with TRBJ1-3; D is perhaps TRBD1 (6 bases). V lost 8 bases, J lost 0 bases, and 14 bases lay in between. The CDR3 covers 15 residues. The germline gives CDR1 MNHEY, CDR2 SVGAGI. The CDR3 reads CASAGGANSGNTIYF. The DNA of the CDR3 is TGTGCCAGCGCGGGGGGCGCCAACTCTGGAAACACCATATATTTT.

In its sample, this clone was seen a few times. The V and J genes are TRBV19 and TRBJ1-5; D is possibly TRBD1 (6 bases). The CDR3 contains 15 residues. Germline V gene lookup returns CDR1 LNHDA and CDR2 SQIVND (reference sequence). V lost 2 bases, J lost 3 bases, and 11 bases lay in between. CDR3 sequence (DNA): TGTGCCAGTAGTATAACAGGGACCTTCAATCAGCCCCAGCATTTT. Its translation is CASSITGTFNQPQHF.

The V and J genes are TRBV19 and TRBJ2-2; possible D gene TRBD1, 5 bases. This CDR3 spans 15 amino acids. Trimming stripped 4 bases from V and 4 bases from J, with 13 bases between. Germline V CDR1 and CDR2: LNHDA, SQIVND (reference sequence). The chain's CDR3 is CASSKGRGPTGELFF. As DNA, the CDR3 is TGTGCCAGTAGTAAAGGAAGGGGCCCCACCGGGGAGCTGTTTTTT.

This clone was observed a single time. The J gene is TRBJ2-5, the V gene TRBV9; 8 nucleotides match TRBD1. V shed 3 bases and J 4 bases; nucleotides not matched to a gene: 5. Germline CDR1 SGDLS, CDR2 YYNGEE. CDR3 length equals 14 residues. The CDR3 loop reads CASSGRTGTETQYF. CDR3 DNA: TGTGCCAGCAGCGGACGGACAGGGACAGAGACCCAGTACTTC.

This clone showed up many times. V is TRBV2 and J is TRBJ1-2, with a possible D match to TRBD1 (5 bases). Germline loops: CDR1 SNHLY, CDR2 FYNNEI. The CDR3 loop spans 13 amino acids. Trimming removed 4 bases at V and 10 bases at J, with 16 bases between. Here the CDR3 DNA reads TGTGCCAGCAGTGCAAATGGGGCGGCTGTCTACACCTTC. Translating it yields CASSANGAAVYTF.

Here the CDR3 DNA reads TGTGCCAGCAGTGAGGGGACAATGCCCTCTGGGGCCAACGTCCTGACTTTC. Its protein is CASSEGTMPSGANVLTF. V and J are TRBV25-1 and TRBJ2-6; D possibly corresponds to TRBD1 (6 bases). CDR3 length: 17 amino acids. Looked up from germline, CDR1 is MGHDK and CDR2 is SYGVNS. V was clipped by 3 bases and J by 0 bases, with 12 bases between them. Full variable domain (missing parts from reference TRBV25-1 and TRBJ2-6): EADIYQTPRYLVIGTGKKITLECSQTMGHDKMYWYQQDPGMELHLIHYSYGVNSTEKGDLSSESTVSRIRTEHFPLTLESARPSHTSQYLCASSEGTMPSGANVLTFGAGSRLTVL.

The rearrangement links TRBV18 to TRBJ2-7, with D possibly being TRBD1 (5 bases). CDR3 length: 14 residues. Trimming removed 4 bases at V and 4 bases at J, with 14 bases between. Germline lookup yields CDR1 KGHSH and CDR2 LQKENI. The CDR3 protein is CASSLAGQNYEQYF. The CDR3 nucleotides read TGTGCCAGCTCACTGGCAGGGCAGAATTACGAGCAGTACTTC.

In its sample, this clone was seen once. V usage is TRBV5-4 and J usage is TRBJ2-3; TRBD2 aligns across 11 bases. J lost 6 bases, V lost 5 bases, and 8 bases had no gene match. Germline V gene data show CDR1 as SGHNT and CDR2 as YYREEE (reference sequence). The CDR3 runs to 15 residues. The DNA for the CDR3 is TGTGCCAGCAGGGCGACTAGCGGGAACTGGGATACGCAGTATTTT. Amino acids: CASRATSGNWDTQYF.

The chain has TRBV11-2 and TRBJ1-1; 10 bases match TRBD1. The CDR3 runs to 13 residues. The V gene end was trimmed by 8 bases and the J gene end by 11 bases; junction bases not matched to a gene: 11. Germline V gene data show CDR1 as SGHAT and CDR2 as FQNNGV. This chain's CDR3 is CASSTGGGLRAFF. The CDR3 DNA reads as TGTGCCAGCTCGACAGGGGGCGGATTGCGGGCTTTCTTT.

This clone has a count of ten or more. V gene TRBV7-8 combines with J gene TRBJ2-2; 12 bases fit TRBD2. With V trimmed by 2 bases and J by 4 bases, 2 bases remained unmatched. This CDR3 spans 16 amino acids. Germline CDR1 reads SGHVS; CDR2 reads FQNEAQ. DNA for the CDR3: TGTGCCAGCAGCTTAATACTAGCGGGAGGCACCGGGGAGCTGTTTTTT. Translated: CASSLILAGGTGELFF.

CDR3 nucleotide sequence: TGTGCCAGCCGCGCGGGTTCAACTAATGAAAAACTGTTTTTT. It codes for CASRAGSTNEKLFF. This rearrangement joins TRBV6-6 to TRBJ1-4; D is undetermined. V lost 8 bases to trimming and J lost 0 bases, with 10 bases between them. Looked up from germline, CDR1 is MNHNY and CDR2 is SVGAGI (reference sequence). The CDR3 is 14 residues long.

This chain links TRBV6-2 or TRBV6-3 with TRBJ2-1; 7 nucleotides align to TRBD1. CDR3 size: 16 residues. The trim removed 4 bases at V and 2 bases at J, leaving 8 bases unmatched. Germline V gene data show CDR1 as MNHEY and CDR2 as SVGEGT. CDR3 protein: CASSFTGTEPYNEQFF. The CDR3 DNA is TGTGCCAGCAGTTTCACCGGGACAGAACCCTACAATGAGCAGTTCTTC.

The chain couples TRBV11-1 to TRBJ1-1; a weak D match, TRBD1 (6 bases). There are 14 residues in the CDR3. The V end lost 5 bases, the J end lost 4 bases, and 14 bases lay between the germline ends. CDR1 SGHAT and CDR2 FQDESV come from the germline V gene (reference sequence). The DNA for the CDR3 is TGTGCCAGCAGCACCCGATTAGGGGGCACTGAAGCTTTCTTT. Translated, it gives CASSTRLGGTEAFF.

In its sample, this clone was seen a few times. The chain carries TRBV7-2 and TRBJ1-2; D remains ambiguous. This CDR3 contains 16 residues. V was clipped by 5 bases and J by 4 bases, with 20 bases between them. In germline, CDR1 is SGHTA, CDR2 FQGNSA. CDR3 sequence: CASSPGQRGSSYGYTF. CDR3 DNA: TGTGCCAGCAGCCCGGGCCAACGGGGTTCGAGCTATGGCTACACCTTC. The variable domain in full, with the rest retrieved from reference TRBV7-2 and TRBJ1-2, is GAGVSQSPSNKVTEKGKDVELRCDPISGHTALYWYRQSLGQGLEFLIYFQGNSAPDKSGLPSDRFSAERTGGSVSTLTIQRTQQEDSAVYLCASSPGQRGSSYGYTFGSGTRLTVV.

V usage is TRBV4-3 and J usage is TRBJ2-7; 8 bases align to TRBD2. The CDR3 contains 15 residues. Germline lookup yields CDR1 LGHNA and CDR2 YSLEER. V trimming: 0 bases; J trimming: 3 bases; junction bases outside the gene matches: 4. CDR3 coding DNA: TGCGCCAGCAGCCAAGATGACGGGGGGGGCTACGAGCAGTACTTC. It is translated as CASSQDDGGGYEQYF.

The chain recombines TRBV10-3 with TRBJ2-3, with 7 bases that match TRBD1. Trimming removed 9 bases from V and 2 bases from J; junction bases left unmatched: 2. The CDR3 runs 12 residues. Germline V lookup: CDR1 ENHRY, CDR2 SYGVKD. The CDR3 DNA follows: TGTGCCATAGGACAGGACACAGATACGCAGTATTTT. The encoded protein is CAIGQDTDTQYF.

This clone has a handful of counts. The V gene is TRBV7-3, the J gene TRBJ2-3; TRBD2 is a possible D gene (7 bases). This CDR3 region has 18 residues. The V end was cut by 4 bases, the J end by 1 base, with 21 bases between. Germline lookup yields CDR1 SGHTA and CDR2 FQGTGA. CDR3 in DNA: TGTGCCAGCAGCTCGAAGGGGGAGGGCCATGTCGGCACAGATACGCAGTATTTT. It encodes CASSSKGEGHVGTDTQYF.

In DNA, the CDR3 is TGTGCCAGCAGTACCCCCGGGGCGGGGGGTGAAAAACTGTTTTTT. This codes for CASSTPGAGGEKLFF. The rearrangement joins TRBV28 to TRBJ1-4; possibly TRBD1 for D (5 bases). V lost 5 bases to trimming and J lost 7 bases, with 17 bases between them. The CDR3 has 15 amino acids. The germline V gene encodes CDR1 MDHEN and CDR2 SYDVKM.

The rearrangement uses TRBV28 and TRBJ1-4; TRBD1 matches at 7 bases. The CDR3 has 15 amino acids. V dropped 4 bases and J dropped 13; count of bases not matched to a gene: 15. Germline V CDR1 and CDR2: MDHEN, SYDVKM. Here the CDR3 DNA reads TGTGCCAGCAGTTCCGGGACAGTTAACCCCCGGAGACTGTTTTTT. Protein product: CASSSGTVNPRRLFF.

The chain has TRBV18 and TRBJ2-5; possible D gene TRBD1, 6 bases. The CDR3 runs to 15 residues. The V end lost 2 bases, the J end lost 2 bases, and 12 bases lay between the germline ends. Germline V gene sequence: CDR1 KGHSH, CDR2 LQKENI. The CDR3 spells CASSPKMDRQETQYF. The CDR3 DNA reads as TGTGCCAGCTCACCAAAGATGGACAGACAAGAGACCCAGTACTTC.

This clone was counted once. The chain couples TRBV9 to TRBJ2-7; 15 bases are shared with TRBD2. J lost 0 bases, V lost 2 bases, and 3 bases had no gene match. The germline gives CDR1 SGDLS, CDR2 YYNGEE. The CDR3 extends over 17 amino acids. CDR3 residues: CASSVGLAGGLSYEQYF. CDR3 DNA sequence: TGTGCCAGCAGCGTCGGACTAGCGGGGGGGCTCTCCTACGAGCAGTACTTC. Together with reference TRBV9 and TRBJ2-7, the CDR3 gives the full variable domain: DSGVTQTPKHLITATGQRVTLRCSPRSGDLSVYWYQQSLDQGLQFLIQYYNGEERAKGNILERFSAQQFPDLHSELNLSSLELGDSALYFCASSVGLAGGLSYEQYFGPGTRLTVT.